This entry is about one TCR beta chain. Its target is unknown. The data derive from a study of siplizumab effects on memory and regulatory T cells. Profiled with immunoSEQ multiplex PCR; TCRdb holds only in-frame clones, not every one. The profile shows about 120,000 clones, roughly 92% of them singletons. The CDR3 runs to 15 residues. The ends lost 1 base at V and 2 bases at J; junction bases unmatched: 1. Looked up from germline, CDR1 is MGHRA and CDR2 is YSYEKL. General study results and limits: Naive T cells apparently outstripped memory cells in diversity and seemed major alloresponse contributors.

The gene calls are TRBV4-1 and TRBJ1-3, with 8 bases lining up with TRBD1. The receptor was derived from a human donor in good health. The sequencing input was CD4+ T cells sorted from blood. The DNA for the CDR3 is TGCGCCAGCAGCCAAGGACAGGGGCCTGGAAACACCATATATTTT. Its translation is CASSQGQGPGNTIYF.